This TCR beta chain came from a study of T cells after posttransplantation cyclophosphamide. Data came from immunoSEQ multiplex PCR; TCRdb stores just in-frame clones and leaves some out. This sample has fewer than 35,000 clones; roughly nine tenths occur once, and the top ten carry around 0.1%. Of note for this clone: Antigen specificity is unknown.

CDR1 and CDR2 (germline): MNHEY, SVGAGI. The CDR3 has 13 residues. V lost 4 bases to trimming and J lost 6 bases; unmatched junction nucleotides: 5. The naive gate required viable CD3+CD4+ or CD3+CD8+ cells with CCR7+CD45RA+CD45RO-CD95-CD27+CD28+ phenotype. Whole-study results and caveats: Recipient CMV seropositivity and CMV reactivation strongly tracked TRB clonality. TRB overlap between skin or GI tissue T cells and blood was limited. Donor-recipient repertoire similarity was low at 1-2 months, rising over year one.

The chain is built from TRBV6-5 and TRBJ1-1, with 7 bases matching TRBD1. Specimen: naive CD4+ T cells sorted from blood. The clonotype comes from a man aged 25-45 years in good health and a related stem cell transplant donor. The CDR3 region is CASSSDRAAEAFF. The CDR3 DNA sequence: TGTGCCAGCAGTTCCGACAGGGCCGCTGAAGCTTTCTTT.